These 21 T cell receptor beta chains share one sample of origin, sequenced in a study of blood T cell repertoires in COVID-19 (dated by TCRdb to 2020 to 2021). The protocol used for the library was the immunoSEQ multiplex PCR assay. TCRdb took this table from immuneACCESS and kept in-frame rearrangements with V and J called. Such tables lack part of the clones; where checked against another copy, unresolved V genes explain under half of the gap, and the rest is unexplained. Across this sample there are about 100,000 clones, with around four fifths seen only once. The ten largest make up roughly 13% of the sample. Sequencing was done on a sample of peripheral blood. Receptors originate from a man aged 50 or older with active or convalescent COVID-19.

The chain employs TRBV30 and TRBJ2-1, with a weak D call TRBD2 (5 bases). Trimming removed 3 bases from V and 3 bases from J, with 9 bases in between. Per germline, CDR1 GTSNPN and CDR2 SVGIG (reference sequence). The CDR3 spans 13 residues. The chain's CDR3 is CAWRAELYNEQFF. In DNA form, the CDR3 reads TGTGCCTGGAGAGCGGAACTCTACAATGAGCAGTTCTTC.

This clone was seen a few times. V and J are TRBV7-8 and TRBJ1-2; no definite D call. Trimming pared 4 bases from V and 0 bases from J, leaving 12 bases between. Per germline, CDR1 SGHVS and CDR2 FQNEAQ. The CDR3 consists of 15 residues. CDR3 region: CASSSDIDPNYGYTF. CDR3 sequence (DNA): TGTGCCAGCAGCTCTGACATCGACCCTAACTATGGCTACACCTTC.

The chain uses TRBV28 and TRBJ1-4; 8 nucleotides line up with TRBD1. Per germline, CDR1 MDHEN and CDR2 SYDVKM. The CDR3 sequence is 14 residues long. J gave up 7 bases and V 6 bases, and 7 bases lay outside the gene matches. The CDR3, as DNA: TGTGCCAGCAGCGCAAGGACAGGGCTTGAAAAACTGTTTTTT. Translated, it gives CASSARTGLEKLFF.

The V and J genes are TRBV7-8 and TRBJ1-4; D remains unclear. The CDR3 is 15 residues long. Germline V gene lookup returns CDR1 SGHVS and CDR2 FQNEAQ. The V end lost 6 bases, the J end lost 5 bases, and 16 bases lay between the germline ends. The CDR3 bases are TGTGCCAGCAGTAAATCCCGGGTCCTAAATGAAAAACTGTTTTTT. This translates into CASSKSRVLNEKLFF.

The gene calls are TRBV3-1 (or the pseudogene TRBV3-2) and TRBJ2-5, with TRBD1 as a possible D gene (6 bases). The V gene lost 3 bases and the J gene lost 5 bases, with 13 bases spanning the gap. The CDR3 loop spans 14 amino acids. Germline V CDR1 and CDR2: LGHDT, YNNKEL (reference sequence). The CDR3 nucleotides read TGTGCCAGCAGCCAGTGGCAGGGGATGGAGACCCAGTACTTC. It yields the protein CASSQWQGMETQYF.

This clone has only a few counts. This sequence joins TRBV7-9 and TRBJ1-1; D uncertain. Germline CDR1 reads SEHNR; CDR2 reads FQNEAQ (reference sequence). The CDR3 contains 14 residues. The V gene lost 2 bases and the J gene lost 7 bases, with 14 bases spanning the gap. CDR3 residues: CASSLNTMRGEAFF. CDR3 in DNA: TGTGCCAGCAGCTTAAACACTATGAGAGGTGAAGCTTTCTTT.

This chain links TRBV6-2 or TRBV6-3 with TRBJ2-1; 9 positions match TRBD2. J gave up 7 bases and V 4 bases, and 14 bases lay outside the gene matches. From germline, CDR1 is MNHEY and CDR2 SVGEGT. This CDR3 has 17 residues. CDR3 amino acids: CASSSHRLADAWNEQFF. The CDR3, as DNA: TGTGCCAGCAGTTCCCATAGACTAGCGGACGCTTGGAATGAGCAGTTCTTC.

V usage is TRBV29-1 and J usage is TRBJ2-7; D might be TRBD1 (5 bases). Germline CDR1 and CDR2: SQVTM and ANQGSEA. The V and J ends lost 1 base and 6 bases respectively, with 16 bases between them. The CDR3 contains 14 residues. CDR3 nucleotides: TGCAGCGTTGAAGTTAGGGGTAAGGTCTCCGAGCAGTACTTC. Amino acid sequence: CSVEVRGKVSEQYF.

This sequence joins TRBV7-9 and TRBJ2-3; D not certain. This CDR3 is 12 amino acids long. CDR1 and CDR2 (germline): SEHNR, FQNEAQ (reference sequence). Trimming took off 6 bases at V and 8 bases at J, with 12 bases between the two ends. The CDR3 loop reads CASSPEYGTQYF. The CDR3 DNA reads as TGTGCCAGCAGTCCGGAGTACGGTACGCAGTATTTT.

The chain uses TRBV7-9 and TRBJ2-7; 7 bases are a match to TRBD1. With V trimmed by 3 bases and J by 4 bases, 6 bases remained unmatched. The CDR3 loop spans 14 amino acids. Germline V gene sequence: CDR1 SEHNR, CDR2 FQNEAQ (reference sequence). For the CDR3, the DNA is TGTGCCAGCAGCTTTTTCGGGACAGAGTACGAGCAGTACTTC. Its translation is CASSFFGTEYEQYF. The full variable domain, completed using reference TRBV7-9 and TRBJ2-7, is DTGVSQNPRHKITKRGQNVTFRCDPISEHNRLYWYRQTLGQGPEFLTYFQNEAQLEKSRLLSDRFSAERPKGSFSTLEIQRTEQGDSAMYLCASSFFGTEYEQYFGPGTRLTVT.

The V and J genes are TRBV7-2 and TRBJ2-1; 9 nucleotides agree with TRBD2. Germline CDR1 is SGHTA and CDR2 is FQGNSA. V was clipped by 5 bases and J by 5 bases; unmatched bases: 7. The CDR3 loop spans 15 amino acids. The CDR3 bases are TGTGCCAGCAGCACGCGGGAGGGCTGGGACAATGAGCAGTTCTTC. This gives the protein CASSTREGWDNEQFF.

The chain uses TRBV20-1 and TRBJ1-2; D possibly corresponds to TRBD1 (5 bases). Germline V gives CDR1 DFQATT, CDR2 SNEGSKA (reference sequence). The CDR3 loop spans 10 amino acids. The CDR3 loop is CALGLEGYTF. CDR3 DNA: TGCGCTTTGGGGCTGGAGGGCTACACCTTC.

The J gene is TRBJ1-2, the V gene TRBV5-1; TRBD1 matches 9 bases. V shed 3 bases, J shed 8 bases, and the junction held 11 bases outside the gene matches. This CDR3 is 15 amino acids long. Germline-derived CDR1 and CDR2 are SGHRS and YFSETQ. CDR3 DNA: TGCGCCAGCAGCTCGACGGGACAGGGAAGAGGGGGCTACACCTTC. Protein: CASSSTGQGRGGYTF.

This clone was picked up one time. The V and J genes are TRBV6-5 and TRBJ2-7; no clear D gene. The CDR3 has 13 residues. Germline V gene lookup returns CDR1 MNHEY and CDR2 SVGAGI. The V and J ends lost 2 bases and 2 bases respectively, with 7 bases between them. CDR3 DNA sequence: TGTGCCAGCAGTTACGGCCTTACCTACGAGCAGTACTTC. This codes for CASSYGLTYEQYF.

This rearrangement joins TRBV7-2 to TRBJ2-5; D unresolved. The ends were cut back, 2 bases at V and 3 bases at J, with 10 bases in the middle. CDR3 length: 14 residues. Germline V gene data show CDR1 as SGHTA and CDR2 as FQGNSA. CDR3 in DNA: TGTGCCAGCAGCTTACTCGGCGGCAAAGAGACCCAGTACTTC. Translating gives CASSLLGGKETQYF. Using reference TRBV7-2 and TRBJ2-5 for the parts outside the CDR3, the full variable domain is GAGVSQSPSNKVTEKGKDVELRCDPISGHTALYWYRQSLGQGLEFLIYFQGNSAPDKSGLPSDRFSAERTGGSVSTLTIQRTQQEDSAVYLCASSLLGGKETQYFGPGTRLLVL.

The chain recombines TRBV7-9 with TRBJ2-2; no clear D gene. CDR1 SEHNR and CDR2 FQNEAQ come from the germline V gene (reference sequence). This CDR3 comprises 15 residues. The ends were cut back, 5 bases at V and 8 bases at J, with 18 bases in the middle. CDR3 loop: CASSPYAQPNGELFF. The DNA for the CDR3 is TGTGCCAGCAGCCCCTACGCTCAACCCAATGGGGAGCTGTTTTTT.

The J gene is TRBJ1-5, the V gene TRBV2; 9 bases align to TRBD1. With 1 base clipped from V and 9 bases from J, the junction kept 7 bases outside the gene matches. CDR3 size: 15 residues. Germline loops: CDR1 SNHLY, CDR2 FYNNEI. CDR3 DNA: TGTGCCAGCAGTGAAGAGACAGGGGGTGATTGGCCCCAGCATTTT. Translating gives CASSEETGGDWPQHF.

The V and J genes are TRBV3-1 (or the pseudogene TRBV3-2) and TRBJ1-1, with 9 bases identical to TRBD1. The CDR3 consists of 14 residues. Germline trimming cut 5 bases from V and 6 bases from J; bases unmatched to any gene: 7. Germline CDR1 is LGHDT and CDR2 is YNNKEL (reference sequence). In nucleotides, the CDR3 is TGTGCCAGCAGCGACGGGGACAGGGACGCTGAAGCTTTCTTT. Residues: CASSDGDRDAEAFF.

This sequence joins TRBV6-5 and TRBJ1-2; 7 nucleotides line up with TRBD1. V was pared by 7 bases and J by 2 bases, with 10 bases of the junction left unmatched. Germline V gene sequence: CDR1 MNHEY, CDR2 SVGAGI. This CDR3 spans 15 amino acids. As DNA, the CDR3 is TGTGCCAGCAATCCCGCCGGGACAGCAAACTATGGCTACACCTTC. Translated, it gives CASNPAGTANYGYTF.

The rearrangement joins TRBV12-3 or TRBV12-4 to TRBJ1-6, with D possibly matching TRBD1 (5 bases). The germline V and J ends were trimmed by 7 bases and 10 bases, with 14 bases remaining between them. The CDR3 is made up of 13 amino acids. For the CDR3, the DNA is TGTGCCAGCATCCGGGGGGGTGGATCACCCCTCCACTTT. It yields the protein CASIRGGGSPLHF.

The V gene is TRBV29-1, the J gene TRBJ2-5, with D tentatively TRBD2 (7 bases). The ends were cut back, 4 bases at V and 3 bases at J, with 9 bases in the middle. Germline V lookup: CDR1 SQVTM, CDR2 ANQGSEA. This CDR3 is 12 amino acids long. CDR3 region: CSVGGGEETQYF. For the CDR3, the DNA is TGCAGCGTTGGAGGGGGGGAAGAGACCCAGTACTTC. The entire variable domain, with the rest obtained from reference TRBV29-1 and TRBJ2-5, is as follows: SAVISQKPSRDICQRGTSLTIQCQVDSQVTMMFWYRQQPGQSLTLIATANQGSEATYESGFVIDKFPISRPNLTFSTLTVSNMSPEDSSIYLCSVGGGEETQYFGPGTRLLVL.